This TCR beta chain originates from a study of blood T cells in healthy people across ages. PCR was performed a second time for about 6 to 12 cycles using a sample-barcoded 5' primer and a J-beta primer mix. TCRdb itself ran the 5' RACE reads through MiXCR, one entry per CDR3 protein. The sample includes some 730,000 distinct CDR3 sequences, about 24% seen only once; the top ten take 20% to 25%. This clonotype came up a few times. The CDR3 covers 16 residues. Trimming took 1 base from V and 3 from J; bases not matched to a gene: 3. Germline CDR1 and CDR2: MGHDK and SYGVNS. Each sample gave at least 6.5 million isolated PBMCs.

The receptor's source is a man between 65 and 80 years old in good health. The genes are TRBV25-1 and TRBJ2-1, with 10 bases fitting TRBD2. The sequenced sample consisted of blood. CDR3 sequence (DNA): TGTGCCAGCAGTGAATGGACTAGCGGAAACTACAATGAGCAGTTCTTC. Translating gives CASSEWTSGNYNEQFF.